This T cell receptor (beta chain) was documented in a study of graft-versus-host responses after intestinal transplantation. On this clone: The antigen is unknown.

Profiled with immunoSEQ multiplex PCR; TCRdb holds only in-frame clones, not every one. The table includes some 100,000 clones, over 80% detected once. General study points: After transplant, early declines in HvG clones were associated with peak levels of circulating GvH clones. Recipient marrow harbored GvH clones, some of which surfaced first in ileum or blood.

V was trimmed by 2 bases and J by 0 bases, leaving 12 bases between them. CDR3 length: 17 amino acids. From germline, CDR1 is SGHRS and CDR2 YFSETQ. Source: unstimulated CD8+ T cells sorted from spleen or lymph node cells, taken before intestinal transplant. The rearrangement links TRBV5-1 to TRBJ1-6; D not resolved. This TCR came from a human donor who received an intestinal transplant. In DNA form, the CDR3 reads TGCGCCAGCAGCTTCGGCTCCCTGAGCTCCTATAATTCACCCCTCCACTTT. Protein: CASSFGSLSSYNSPLHF.